These 27 T cell receptor beta chains originate from one sample sequenced in a study of T cell responses to AZD1222 COVID-19 vaccine. Clones were read by immunoSEQ multiplex PCR, and TCRdb kept only the in-frame ones, dropping some. Of approximately 150,000 clones detected, 86% appear once; the ten largest clones hold approximately 4.7%. The sequencing here drew on peripheral blood, taken 28 days after the second AZD1222 dose. These receptors all come from an adult who received the AZD1222 COVID-19 vaccine.

The chain couples TRBV19 to TRBJ2-6, with 9 bases fitting TRBD1. V gave up 7 bases and J gave up 0 bases; unmatched junction bases: 7. Germline loops: CDR1 LNHDA, CDR2 SQIVND (reference sequence). The CDR3 is 17 amino acids. CDR3 DNA sequence: TGTGCCAGTAAAAGGACAGGGGCCGTCTCTGGGGCCAACGTCCTGACTTTC. This codes for CASKRTGAVSGANVLTF.

Many counts were recorded for this clone. This chain links TRBV6-6 with TRBJ1-5; TRBD1 agrees at 7 bases. CDR3 length: 14 residues. J gave up 4 bases and V 6 bases, and 6 bases lay outside the gene matches. Germline V lookup: CDR1 MNHNY, CDR2 SVGAGI (reference sequence). Here the CDR3 DNA reads TGTGCCAGCAGCCCACAGGGACAGAATCAGCCCCAGCATTTT. Residues: CASSPQGQNQPQHF.

A single count supports this clone. The chain couples TRBV4-1 to TRBJ2-1; 11 nucleotides agree with TRBD2. The CDR3 consists of 14 residues. V was pared by 10 bases and J by 6 bases, with 8 bases of the junction left unmatched. Germline V lookup: CDR1 MGHRA, CDR2 YSYEKL. The CDR3 sequence: CATSPLAGGNEQFF. The CDR3 region has the DNA TGCGCCACCTCCCCGCTAGCGGGAGGCAATGAGCAGTTCTTC.

This clone occurred once. The V and J genes are TRBV9 and TRBJ2-2; TRBD1 aligns across 12 bases. There are 17 residues in the CDR3. Trimming cost V 1 base and J 5 bases; bases outside gene matches: 6. Germline CDR1 SGDLS, CDR2 YYNGEE. The CDR3 sequence: CASSVRGQGATTGELFF. CDR3 nucleotides: TGTGCCAGCAGCGTAAGGGGACAGGGGGCTACGACCGGGGAGCTGTTTTTT. The whole variable domain, filled in from reference TRBV9 and TRBJ2-2, reads DSGVTQTPKHLITATGQRVTLRCSPRSGDLSVYWYQQSLDQGLQFLIQYYNGEERAKGNILERFSAQQFPDLHSELNLSSLELGDSALYFCASSVRGQGATTGELFFGEGSRLTVL.

The CDR3 DNA reads TGTGCCAGTAGTATATTCCCGCCGCCCCAGCATTTT. It is translated as CASSIFPPPQHF. This chain links TRBV19 with TRBJ1-5; D is unresolved. Germline V gene lookup returns CDR1 LNHDA and CDR2 SQIVND (reference sequence). V lost 2 bases, J lost 9 bases, and 8 bases lay in between. This CDR3 region has 12 residues.

The CDR3 sequence: CASSRDMNTGELFF. The CDR3 DNA follows: TGTGCCAGCAGCCGGGACATGAACACCGGGGAGCTGTTTTTT. The gene calls are TRBV3-1 (or the pseudogene TRBV3-2) and TRBJ2-2; D possibly corresponds to TRBD1 (6 bases). This CDR3 has 14 amino acids. V was clipped by 4 bases and J by 1 base, with 7 bases between them. Germline V CDR1 and CDR2: LGHDT, YNNKEL (reference sequence).

This sequence joins TRBV5-1 and TRBJ1-1, with 7 bases identical to TRBD1. J was trimmed by 4 bases and V by 1 base; bases with no gene match: 4. The CDR3 is 14 residues long. Germline V gives CDR1 SGHRS, CDR2 YFSETQ. CDR3 loop: CASSLSGGSTEAFF. CDR3 DNA sequence: TGCGCCAGCAGCTTGTCAGGGGGGAGCACTGAAGCTTTCTTT.

This clone occurred a few times. The rearrangement links TRBV10-2 to TRBJ1-1, with a weak D call TRBD1 (6 bases). The CDR3 sequence is 14 residues long. Germline lookup yields CDR1 WSHSY and CDR2 SAAADI. V was cut by 2 bases and J by 1 base, with 8 bases left in between. DNA of the CDR3: TGCGCCAGCAGTGAGCAGGGGTGGAACACTGAAGCTTTCTTT. Translation: CASSEQGWNTEAFF.

The chain recombines TRBV5-1 with TRBJ2-7; perhaps TRBD1 as D (6 bases). V was pared by 5 bases and J by 0 bases, with 9 bases between. The CDR3 loop spans 13 amino acids. Germline loops: CDR1 SGHRS, CDR2 YFSETQ. CDR3 DNA: TGCGCCAGCAGTCGACAGGACTCCTACGAGCAGTACTTC. This sequence encodes CASSRQDSYEQYF.

The rearrangement uses TRBV7-2 and TRBJ2-7, with D possibly being TRBD2 (5 bases). V lost 8 bases, J lost 3 bases, and 11 bases lay in between. CDR1 SGHTA and CDR2 FQGNSA come from the germline V gene. The CDR3 runs to 12 residues. In nucleotides, the CDR3 is TGTGCCAGCGGCCGGACTCTCTACGAGCAGTACTTC. This gives the protein CASGRTLYEQYF.

This clone was found a few times. The chain recombines TRBV4-1 with TRBJ1-6, with unresolved D. The CDR3 length is 16 residues. V lost 3 bases, J lost 7 bases, and 16 bases lay in between. Germline lookup yields CDR1 MGHRA and CDR2 YSYEKL. This chain's CDR3 is CASSHSGLTPNSPLHF. The CDR3 DNA reads TGCGCCAGCAGCCACTCGGGCCTAACCCCGAATTCACCCCTCCACTTT.

The CDR3 DNA is TGTGCCAGCACCACCGATACAGTTAACTATGGCTACACCTTC. Protein product: CASTTDTVNYGYTF. This chain connects TRBV7-9 to TRBJ1-2; D ambiguous. The V end lost 7 bases, the J end lost 1 base, and 13 bases lay between the germline ends. This CDR3 is built from 14 residues. In germline, CDR1 is SEHNR, CDR2 FQNEAQ (reference sequence).

This clone has a single count. The CDR3 DNA reads as TGCGCCAGCAGCTTGGGGAGCAATCAGCCCCAGCATTTT. It yields the protein CASSLGSNQPQHF. The V gene is TRBV5-1, the J gene TRBJ1-5; D remains ambiguous. Per germline, CDR1 SGHRS and CDR2 YFSETQ. The CDR3 runs to 13 residues. The germline V and J ends were trimmed by 0 bases and 1 base, with 2 bases remaining between them.

DNA for the CDR3: TGTGCCAGCTCCACAGGGACCACCGGGGAGCTGTTTTTT. Amino acid sequence: CASSTGTTGELFF. The J gene is TRBJ2-2, the V gene TRBV6-5, with D perhaps TRBD1 (6 bases). Looked up from germline, CDR1 is MNHEY and CDR2 is SVGAGI. V dropped 8 bases and J dropped 4 bases, with 11 bases sitting between them. The CDR3 totals 13 residues.

The chain is built from TRBV4-2 and TRBJ2-1; 10 bases agree with TRBD2. Germline V gene lookup returns CDR1 LGHNA and CDR2 YNFKEQ. With V trimmed by 0 bases and J by 6 bases, 14 bases remained unmatched. CDR3 length equals 19 residues. DNA for the CDR3: TGTGCCAGCAGCCAAGAAGGGAGGTGGCTAGCGGGAGAAATCAATGAGCAGTTCTTC. It is translated as CASSQEGRWLAGEINEQFF.

The V gene is TRBV7-7, the J gene TRBJ1-3; D remains unclear. V lost 4 bases and J lost 2, with 12 bases in between. The CDR3 contains 15 residues. Germline V CDR1 and CDR2: SSHAT, FNYEAQ (reference sequence). The CDR3: CASSSSTSPGNTIYF. In DNA form, the CDR3 reads TGTGCCAGCAGCTCATCGACAAGTCCTGGAAACACCATATATTTT.

In its sample, this clone was seen once. The gene calls are TRBV10-3 and TRBJ1-5; D remains ambiguous. V shed 0 bases and J shed 3 bases, with 9 bases lying between them. The CDR3 sequence is 15 residues long. CDR1 ENHRY and CDR2 SYGVKD come from the germline V gene. In nucleotides, the CDR3 is TGTGCCATCAGTGAGTCCAACAGATACAATCAGCCCCAGCATTTT. It is translated as CAISESNRYNQPQHF.

J is TRBJ2-1 and V is TRBV9; TRBD2 matches 10 bases. Germline loops: CDR1 SGDLS, CDR2 YYNGEE. This CDR3 region has 14 residues. Losses at the gene ends were 1 base for V and 6 bases for J; bases not matched to a gene: 1. The CDR3 DNA sequence: TGTGCCAGCAGCGTAAGCGGGGGGGCCAATGAGCAGTTCTTC. Translated, it gives CASSVSGGANEQFF.

V and J are TRBV30 and TRBJ2-6; D ambiguous. In germline, CDR1 is GTSNPN, CDR2 SVGIG (reference sequence). V dropped 3 bases and J dropped 0 bases, with 15 bases sitting between them. The CDR3 is made up of 17 amino acids. CDR3 sequence: CAWRLVITSSGANVLTF. The CDR3 nucleotides read TGTGCCTGGAGGTTGGTGATTACCTCCTCTGGGGCCAACGTCCTGACTTTC.

The chain employs TRBV3-1 (or the pseudogene TRBV3-2) and TRBJ2-7, with D perhaps matching TRBD2 (6 bases). CDR3 length: 16 amino acids. V lost 4 bases and J 5 bases, leaving 21 bases between the germline ends. CDR1 LGHDT and CDR2 YNNKEL come from the germline V gene (reference sequence). CDR3 sequence reads: CASSRGPGVSGDEQYF. The CDR3 nucleotides are TGTGCCAGCAGCCGAGGACCTGGGGTCTCGGGGGACGAGCAGTACTTC.

This CDR3 reads CASSLYLTSASYEQYF. In DNA, the CDR3 is TGTGCCAGCAGCTTATATCTGACTAGCGCTTCCTACGAGCAGTACTTC. This chain uses TRBV7-8 with TRBJ2-7, with TRBD2 matching 8 bases. J lost 1 base, V lost 2 bases, and 7 bases had no gene match. CDR1 is SGHVS, CDR2 FQNEAQ, per germline. CDR3 length: 16 residues.

This rearrangement joins TRBV11-2 to TRBJ1-5; tentatively, D is TRBD1 (5 bases). V was pared by 1 base and J by 5 bases, with 12 bases between. The germline gives CDR1 SGHAT, CDR2 FQNNGV. The CDR3 is 15 residues long. The CDR3 nucleotides read TGTGCCAGCAGCTTAGGACAGCTCGGTGATCAGCCCCAGCATTTT. Translated, it gives CASSLGQLGDQPQHF.

The chain couples TRBV5-1 to TRBJ2-1; 7 nucleotides align to TRBD2. J gave up 6 bases and V 4 bases, and 7 bases lay outside the gene matches. There are 14 residues in the CDR3. Germline CDR1 reads SGHRS; CDR2 reads YFSETQ. CDR3 DNA: TGCGCCAGCAGCCTCGGATGGACTAGCAATGAGCAGTTCTTC. It specifies CASSLGWTSNEQFF.

This clone has a single count. Germline and junction disagree at one end, which may indicate a read error. This chain uses TRBV7-2 with TRBJ2-3; possibly TRBD1 or TRBD2 for D (5 bases each). Germline-derived CDR1 and CDR2 are SGHTA and FQGNSA. This CDR3 contains 15 residues. CDR3 region: CASSLGTAGSGPGDF. The CDR3 nucleotides read TGTGCCAGCAGCTTAGGTACCGCTGGATCGGGACCCGGGGATTTT.

This chain joins TRBV4-1 and TRBJ2-5, with D perhaps TRBD2 (5 bases). The CDR3 contains 16 residues. CDR1 MGHRA and CDR2 YSYEKL come from the germline V gene. V was shortened by 1 base and J by 1 base, with 13 bases between the two germline ends. The CDR3 spells CASSQGYSGFQETQYF. The CDR3 nucleotides read TGCGCCAGCAGCCAAGGTTATTCGGGGTTCCAAGAGACCCAGTACTTC.

V gene TRBV15 combines with J gene TRBJ2-6; D is perhaps TRBD2 (5 bases). The germline V gene has CDR1 LNHNV and CDR2 YYDKDF (reference sequence). The CDR3 sequence is 19 residues long. The V gene lost 0 bases and the J gene lost 0 bases, with 15 bases spanning the gap. The CDR3: CATSRDWISASSGANVLTF. The CDR3, as DNA: TGTGCCACCAGCAGAGATTGGATTAGCGCTAGCTCTGGGGCCAACGTCCTGACTTTC.

The chain couples TRBV24-1 to TRBJ2-4, with 8 bases that match TRBD1. Unmatched junction bases numbered 3, after V lost 10 bases and J lost 5 bases. The CDR3 has 12 amino acids. Germline values: CDR1 KGHDR, CDR2 SFDVKD. CDR3 amino acids: CATSTGENIQYF. The CDR3 region has the DNA TGTGCCACGTCGACAGGGGAAAACATTCAGTACTTC.